This TCR beta chain derives from a study of CD8 T cells in ankylosing spondylitis. This clonotype was counted many times. The antigen is undetermined. One entry per CDR3 protein results from TCRdb running MiXCR on the 5' RACE reads. This table has 200,000 to 250,000 distinct CDR3 sequences, 7.5% to 9.5% appearing once. Study-level findings and limits: Reported data indicate significant enrichment of disease-linked clones within matched ankylosing spondylitis synovial fluid.

V lost 5 bases and J 6 bases, leaving 13 bases between the germline ends. Germline V lookup: CDR1 SEHNR, CDR2 FQNEAQ (reference sequence). CDR3 size: 13 residues. The sequenced sample was blood, either unsorted or a sorted T cell fraction (not recorded which). This receptor was taken from a female donor with ankylosing spondylitis or in good health (not recorded which). The V call is TRBV7-9, the J call TRBJ1-2; D is perhaps TRBD1 (5 bases). The CDR3 nucleotides are TGTGCCAGCAGCCGATCGGGGGGAGATGGCTACACCTTC. Protein product: CASSRSGGDGYTF.